In this sample, the clone carrying this T cell receptor beta chain turned up once. Per the authors' pipeline: Nucleated cell counts were estimated from reference gene primer amplification. TCRdb's copy holds only in-frame clones and misses some; the assay was immunoSEQ multiplex PCR. That table is the source of V, J and clone size, and D and trimming were worked out from the DNA. The sample holds hundreds of thousands of clones; roughly 84% are singletons and the top ten take 6.8%. These data originate in a study of blood T cell repertoires in COVID-19. Each recovered donor of Cohort 3 presented with two negative PCRs, clearance, or symptom resolution. Specimen: PBMCs or T cells enriched from blood (not recorded which). This sequence originates from a middle-aged woman who had recovered from COVID-19.

The DNA for the CDR3 is TGTGCCAGCAGCTTAGTAAGTGGCCTAGCTAACTATGGCTACACCTTC. Amino acid sequence: CASSLVSGLANYGYTF. This chain uses TRBV7-2 with TRBJ1-2; D remains ambiguous. Germline-derived CDR1 and CDR2 are SGHTA and FQGNSA. V dropped 1 base and J dropped 0 bases, with 12 bases sitting between them. The CDR3 contains 16 residues.